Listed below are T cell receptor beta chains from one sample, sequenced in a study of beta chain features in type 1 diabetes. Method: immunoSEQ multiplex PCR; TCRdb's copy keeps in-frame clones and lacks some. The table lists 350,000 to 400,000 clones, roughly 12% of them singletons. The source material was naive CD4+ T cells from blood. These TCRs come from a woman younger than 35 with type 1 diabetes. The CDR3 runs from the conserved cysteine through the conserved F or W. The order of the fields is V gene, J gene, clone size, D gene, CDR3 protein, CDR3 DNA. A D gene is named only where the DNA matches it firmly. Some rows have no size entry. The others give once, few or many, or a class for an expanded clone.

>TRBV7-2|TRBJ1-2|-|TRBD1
CASISGTENYGYTF
TGTGCCAGCATTTCCGGGACAGAAAACTATGGCTACACCTTC
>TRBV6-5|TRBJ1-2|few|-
CASQGRNYGYTF
TGTGCCAGCCAGGGCAGGAACTATGGCTACACCTTC
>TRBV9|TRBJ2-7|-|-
CASSVATGATYEQYF
TGTGCCAGCAGCGTAGCTACTGGGGCCACCTACGAGCAGTACTTC
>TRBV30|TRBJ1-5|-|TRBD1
CAWSVLAGTVNQPQHF
TGTGCCTGGAGTGTACTTGCCGGGACAGTCAATCAGCCCCAGCATTTT
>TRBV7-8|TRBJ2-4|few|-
CASSTPPWDIRGNIQYF
TGTGCCAGCAGCACCCCACCCTGGGACATAAGGGGAAACATTCAGTACTTC
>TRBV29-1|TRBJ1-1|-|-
CSVGQTANTEAFF
TGCAGCGTTGGACAGACAGCGAACACTGAAGCTTTCTTT
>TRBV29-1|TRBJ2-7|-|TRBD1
CSFWTGHEQYF
TGCAGCTTTTGGACAGGCCACGAGCAGTACTTC
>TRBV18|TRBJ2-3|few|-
CASSPGGARTDTQYF
TGTGCCAGCTCACCAGGGGGCGCGCGCACAGATACGCAGTATTTT
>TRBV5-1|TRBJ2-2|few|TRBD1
CASSLGQGDTGELFF
TGCGCCAGCAGCTTGGGACAGGGTGATACCGGGGAGCTGTTTTTT
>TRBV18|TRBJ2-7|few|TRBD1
CASSPQGQGGLYEQYF
TGTGCCAGCTCACCACAAGGACAGGGAGGTTTATACGAGCAGTACTTC
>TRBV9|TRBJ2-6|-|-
CASAPGSGANVLTF
TGTGCCAGCGCCCCGGGCTCTGGGGCCAACGTCCTGACTTTC
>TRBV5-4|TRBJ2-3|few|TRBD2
CASSLTSGRGDTQYF
TGTGCCAGCAGTTTGACTAGCGGGCGGGGAGATACGCAGTATTTT
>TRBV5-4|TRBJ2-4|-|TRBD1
CASSLGGETGMAKNIQYF
TGTGCCAGCAGCTTGGGGGGTGAGACAGGGATGGCCAAAAACATTCAGTACTTC
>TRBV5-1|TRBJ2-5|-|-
CASSLDAGVARETQYF
TGCGCCAGCAGCTTGGATGCAGGGGTCGCGAGGGAGACCCAGTACTTC
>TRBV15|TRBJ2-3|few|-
CATSRSSAASTDTQYF
TGTGCCACCAGCAGGAGTAGCGCAGCTAGCACAGATACGCAGTATTTT
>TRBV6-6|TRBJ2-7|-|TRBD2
CAGGRGSYEQYF
TGTGCCGGGGGGAGGGGCTCCTACGAGCAGTACTTC
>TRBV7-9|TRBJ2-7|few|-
CASSLERTVDPYEQYF
TGTGCCAGCAGCTTAGAGCGGACAGTAGACCCGTACGAGCAGTACTTC
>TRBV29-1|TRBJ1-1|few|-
CSVDTGRGNTEAFF
TGCAGCGTTGACACGGGGAGAGGGAACACTGAAGCTTTCTTT
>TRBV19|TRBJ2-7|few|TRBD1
CASSFPGQASYEQYF
TGTGCCAGTAGTTTCCCGGGACAGGCGTCCTACGAGCAGTACTTC
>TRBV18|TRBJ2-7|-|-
CASSTGIGGGYYEQYF
TGTGCCAGCTCGACAGGGATCGGCGGGGGGTACTACGAGCAGTACTTC
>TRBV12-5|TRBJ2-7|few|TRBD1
CASGPRTGGSYEQYF
TGTGCTAGTGGTCCTCGGACAGGGGGATCCTACGAGCAGTACTTC
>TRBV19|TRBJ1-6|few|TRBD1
CASKSRLGQGKSPLHF
TGTGCCAGCAAGAGTCGCTTGGGACAGGGGAAATCACCCCTCCACTTT
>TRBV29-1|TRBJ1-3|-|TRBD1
CSVATGFGNTIYF
TGCAGCGTTGCGACAGGGTTTGGAAACACCATATATTTT
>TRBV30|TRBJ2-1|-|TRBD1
CAWDRGNANEQFF
TGTGCCTGGGACAGGGGGAATGCGAATGAGCAGTTCTTC
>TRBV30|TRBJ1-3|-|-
CALRQSPGNTIYF
TGTGCCTTGAGACAGAGCCCTGGAAACACCATATATTTT
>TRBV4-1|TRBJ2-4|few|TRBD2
CASSQPPAGGKVAKNIQYF
TGCGCCAGCAGCCAACCCCCAGCGGGAGGGAAGGTAGCCAAAAACATTCAGTACTTC
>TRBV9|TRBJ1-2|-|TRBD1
CASSTAAGTENYGYTF
TGTGCCAGCAGCACTGCCGCCGGGACAGAGAACTATGGCTACACCTTC
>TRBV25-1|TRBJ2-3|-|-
CASSAQGSPDTQYF
TGTGCCAGCAGTGCTCAGGGAAGCCCAGATACGCAGTATTTT
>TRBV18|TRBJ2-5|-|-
CASSTLGGTFQETQYF
TGTGCCAGCTCAACTCTGGGGGGAACCTTCCAAGAGACCCAGTACTTC
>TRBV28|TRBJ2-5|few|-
CASSLLSSGLKETQYF
TGTGCCAGCAGTTTACTATCTTCAGGGTTGAAAGAGACCCAGTACTTC
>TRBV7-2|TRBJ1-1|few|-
CASSFSAGNTEAFF
TGTGCCAGCAGCTTTTCTGCGGGGAACACTGAAGCTTTCTTT
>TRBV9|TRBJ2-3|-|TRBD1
CASSQGQTHTDTQYF
TGTGCCAGCAGCCAGGGACAGACTCACACAGATACGCAGTATTTT
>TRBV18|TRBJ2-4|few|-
CASSPGQTKNIQYF
TGTGCCAGCTCACCTGGCCAGACCAAAAACATTCAGTACTTC
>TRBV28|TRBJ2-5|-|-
CASLGGTALGAETQYF
TGTGCCAGCCTAGGGGGGACAGCACTGGGCGCAGAGACCCAGTACTTC
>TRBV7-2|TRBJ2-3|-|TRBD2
CASRSGLGAVADTQYF
TGTGCCAGCAGGTCGGGACTAGGAGCGGTAGCAGATACGCAGTATTTT
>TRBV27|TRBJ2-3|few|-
CASSLQSTDTQYF
TGTGCCAGCAGTTTACAGAGCACAGATACGCAGTATTTT
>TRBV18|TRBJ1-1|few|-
CASSPSVGSDTEAFF
TGTGCCAGCTCACCATCGGTGGGCTCGGACACTGAAGCTTTCTTT
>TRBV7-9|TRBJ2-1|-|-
CASSRLAGNEQFF
TGTGCCAGCAGCCGGCTAGCTGGGAATGAGCAGTTCTTC
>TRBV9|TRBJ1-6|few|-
CASSVGSSYNSPLHF
TGTGCCAGCAGCGTAGGCAGCTCCTATAATTCACCCCTCCACTTT
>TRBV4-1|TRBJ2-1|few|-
CASSHLLRGNEQFF
TGCGCCAGCAGCCACCTTCTACGGGGGAATGAGCAGTTCTTC
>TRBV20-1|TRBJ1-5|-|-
CSAGRGQPQHF
TGCAGTGCTGGGAGGGGGCAGCCCCAGCATTTT
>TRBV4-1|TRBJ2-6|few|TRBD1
CASSRVWDRVVEANVLTF
TGCGCCAGCAGCCGAGTATGGGACAGGGTTGTCGAGGCCAACGTCCTGACTTTC
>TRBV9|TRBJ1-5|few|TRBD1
CASSAYGQGDAPQHF
TGTGCCAGCAGCGCCTACGGACAGGGAGATGCGCCCCAGCATTTT
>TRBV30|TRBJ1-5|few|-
CAWSVPDSRWPQHF
TGTGCCTGGAGTGTTCCGGACTCCCGATGGCCCCAGCATTTT
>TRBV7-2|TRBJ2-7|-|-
CASSHGPRSYEQYF
TGTGCCAGCAGCCACGGCCCTAGGTCCTACGAGCAGTACTTC
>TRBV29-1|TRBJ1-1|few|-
CSSQGSNTEAFF
TGCAGCTCTCAGGGGAGTAACACTGAAGCTTTCTTT
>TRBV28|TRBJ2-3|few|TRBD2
CASSQPPLADTQYF
TGTGCCAGCAGCCAACCCCCACTAGCGGATACGCAGTATTTT
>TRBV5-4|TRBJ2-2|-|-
CASSLDRGGGELFF
TGTGCCAGCAGCCTCGACCGTGGCGGCGGGGAGCTGTTTTTT
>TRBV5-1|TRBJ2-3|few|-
CASSLQGESTDTQYF
TGCGCCAGCAGCCTACAGGGCGAGAGCACAGATACGCAGTATTTT
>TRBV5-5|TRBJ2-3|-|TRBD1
CASSLPGQTSTDTQYF
TGTGCCAGCAGCTTACCGGGACAGACTAGCACAGATACGCAGTATTTT